This T cell receptor beta chain was captured in a study of neurological immune-mediated disorders. This clonotype was detected many times. From germline, CDR1 is DFQATT and CDR2 SNEGSKA (reference sequence). V lost 7 bases and J lost 3, with 19 bases in between. CDR3 size: 15 residues. The team produced cDNA through 5'RACE using 10-nucleotide random UMIs. TCRdb recomputed calls from the 5' RACE reads with MiXCR, one row per CDR3 protein. Here the sample spans around 70,000 distinct CDR3 sequences, 2.5% to 3.5% being singletons. The source material was PBMCs. V and J are TRBV20-1 and TRBJ1-5, with a tentative D call TRBD1 (6 bases). This TCR derives from a woman aged 45-65 years with multiple sclerosis. The CDR3 spells CSVGGQTTVNQPQHF. Written as DNA, the CDR3 is TGCAGTGTAGGAGGACAGACCACGGTCAATCAGCCCCAGCATTTT.